This TCR beta chain appears in the sequencing data of a study of sequential checkpoint blockade in melanoma. Per germline, CDR1 MDHEN and CDR2 SYDVKM. The CDR3 sequence is 16 residues long. V was pared by 7 bases and J by 8 bases, with 24 bases between. This clone was detected a few times. The assay was immunoSEQ multiplex PCR, and TCRdb's table has in-frame clones only and misses some. This sample has 6,500 or so clones; approximately 26% occur once, and the top ten carry just over 9.5%. Treatment here: randomized to nivolumab then ipilimumab (arm A) or the reverse (arm B). This specimen was tumor tissue (inferred from file names), taken from a patient given nivolumab and ipilimumab in sequence. The chain recombines TRBV28 with TRBJ2-1; D uncertain. This TCR was sampled from a human donor with melanoma. The CDR3 region is CASTPQIRPTLDEQFF. CDR3 coding DNA: TGTGCCAGCACCCCTCAAATTCGGCCGACCTTAGATGAGCAGTTCTTC.